This T cell receptor beta chain was sequenced for a study of T cells in women clearing cervical HPV infection. Study details: HLA type could not be excluded as a confounder.

The trim removed 5 bases at V and 5 bases at J, leaving 7 bases unmatched. The germline gives CDR1 LNHNV, CDR2 YYDKDF (reference sequence). This CDR3 spans 15 amino acids. HPV was found by MY09/MY11 PCR and dot-blot genotyping. With respect to this clone: Its antigen is still unknown. The read finishes 3 residues shy of the CDR3 end, and the germline J gene is used to complete it.

Study-wide findings and caveats: Repertoire richness, not evenness, was significantly elevated in CIN3+ cases versus controls.

The repertoire was sequenced with immunoSEQ multiplex PCR; TCRdb's copy has only in-frame clones and lacks some. This table holds roughly 22,000 clones. The sequenced sample was blood buffy coat. The origin of this receptor is a woman between 18 and 70 years old with a cervical HPV16 infection that either progressed to CIN3+ or cleared (not recorded which). J is TRBJ2-5 and V is TRBV15; the match to TRBD1 covers 11 bases. This CDR3 is CATSGGQGALETQYF. The CDR3 DNA, read in part, is TGTGCCACCAGCGGCGGACAGGGGGCTCTGGAGACC.